The 31 T cell receptor beta chains in this list originate from one sample, sequenced in a study of cytomegalovirus exposure and HLA in healthy donors. In the PCR, 60 Vbeta and 13 Jbeta primers were used. Assay: immunoSEQ multiplex PCR; the TCRdb copy retains only in-frame clones and omits some. The top ten hold 2.5% to 3.5% of the sample, which has about 130,000 clones, around 74% seen once. Sequencing was done on a sample of PBMCs. The receptor source for this set is a man under 40 in good health and CMV-seronegative.

In this sample, this clone turned up a few times. The rearrangement uses TRBV5-6 and TRBJ1-2; 7 bases map to TRBD1. Germline trimming cut 4 bases from V and 5 bases from J; bases unmatched to any gene: 5. The CDR3 contains 13 residues. CDR1 SGHDT and CDR2 YYEEEE come from the germline V gene. CDR3 residues: CASSTDRIYGYTF. The CDR3 DNA reads TGTGCCAGCAGCACGGACAGGATATATGGCTACACCTTC.

This clone occurred a few times. J is TRBJ2-3 and V is TRBV7-2; a weak D match, TRBD1 (5 bases). Germline values: CDR1 SGHTA, CDR2 FQGNSA. The CDR3 spans 13 residues. The ends were cut back, 6 bases at V and 6 bases at J, with 13 bases in the middle. The CDR3 region has the DNA TGTGCCAGCAGTCCAGGGTTCGGGGATACGCAGTATTTT. Its protein product is CASSPGFGDTQYF.

V and J are TRBV11-1 and TRBJ2-1; no clear D gene. V lost 5 bases to trimming and J lost 4 bases, with 9 bases between them. This CDR3 has 13 residues. Germline assignment: CDR1 SGHAT and CDR2 FQDESV (reference sequence). In DNA, the CDR3 is TGTGCCAGCAGCGGAGATCCGTACAATGAGCAGTTCTTC. The encoded protein is CASSGDPYNEQFF. The variable domain in full, completed from reference TRBV11-1 and TRBJ2-1, reads EAEVAQSPRYKITEKSQAVAFWCDPISGHATLYWYRQILGQGPELLVQFQDESVVDDSQLPKDRFSAERLKGVDSTLKIQPAELGDSAMYLCASSGDPYNEQFFGPGTRLTVL.

The V and J genes are TRBV30 and TRBJ2-2; D might be TRBD2 (6 bases). The V end lost 4 bases, the J end lost 3 bases, and 21 bases lay between the germline ends. This CDR3 is built from 17 residues. Per the germline V gene, CDR1 is GTSNPN and CDR2 is SVGIG (reference sequence). The CDR3, as DNA: TGTGCCTGGAATCCTTCAAGACTAGTGCCCTACACCGGGGAGCTGTTTTTT. Amino acid sequence: CAWNPSRLVPYTGELFF.

V usage is TRBV2 and J usage is TRBJ2-7, with TRBD1 matching over 8 bases. The CDR3 loop spans 14 amino acids. The trim removed 7 bases at V and 3 bases at J, leaving 8 bases unmatched. The germline gives CDR1 SNHLY, CDR2 FYNNEI. CDR3 in DNA: TGTGCCAGCAAGTTTGGACAGGGAGTCTACGAGCAGTACTTC. This sequence encodes CASKFGQGVYEQYF. The full variable domain, in which reference TRBV2 and TRBJ2-7 provide the parts outside the CDR3, is EPEVTQTPSHQVTQMGQEVILRCVPISNHLYFYWYRQILGQKVEFLVSFYNNEISEKSEIFDDQFSVERPDGSNFTLKIRSTKLEDSAMYFCASKFGQGVYEQYFGPGTRLTVT.

The chain joins TRBV19 to TRBJ2-3; D is ambiguous. CDR1 and CDR2 from the germline V gene are LNHDA and SQIVND (reference sequence). V lost 5 bases to trimming and J lost 4 bases, with 10 bases between them. The CDR3 extends over 13 amino acids. CDR3 sequence reads: CASSAYRADTQYF. As DNA, the CDR3 is TGTGCCAGTAGTGCCTACAGAGCAGATACGCAGTATTTT. The variable domain in full, with the rest retrieved from reference TRBV19 and TRBJ2-3, is DGGITQSPKYLFRKEGQNVTLSCEQNLNHDAMYWYRQDPGQGLRLIYYSQIVNDFQKGDIAEGYSVSREKKESFPLTVTSAQKNPTAFYLCASSAYRADTQYFGPGTRLTVL.

In its sample, this clone was seen a few times. J is TRBJ2-7 and V is TRBV6-1, with 8 bases lining up with TRBD1. The length of the CDR3 is 13 residues. Germline CDR1 MNHNS, CDR2 SASEGT. Trimming cost V 4 bases and J 9 bases; bases outside gene matches: 8. CDR3 region: CASSAGTGGPQYF. The CDR3 DNA sequence: TGTGCCAGCAGTGCCGGTACAGGGGGTCCGCAGTACTTC.

The V call is TRBV7-9, the J call TRBJ2-1, with 11 bases matching TRBD2. The ends lost 5 bases at V and 0 bases at J; junction bases unmatched: 9. The length of the CDR3 is 18 residues. Germline CDR1 and CDR2: SEHNR and FQNEAQ (reference sequence). The CDR3 sequence is CASSQEGTSGPSYNEQFF. As DNA, the CDR3 is TGTGCCAGCAGCCAAGAAGGGACTAGCGGACCCTCCTACAATGAGCAGTTCTTC.

J is TRBJ2-3 and V is TRBV15; D call uncertain. V shed 2 bases and J shed 0 bases, with 12 bases lying between them. The CDR3 extends over 16 amino acids. Germline CDR1 LNHNV, CDR2 YYDKDF (reference sequence). In nucleotides, the CDR3 is TGTGCCACCAGCAGAAGCCTCAGCGAAAGCACAGATACGCAGTATTTT. Encoded protein: CATSRSLSESTDTQYF.

The sample holds a few counts of this clone. The V call is TRBV6-1, the J call TRBJ1-6; D is undetermined. Germline V gene data show CDR1 as MNHNS and CDR2 as SASEGT. V gave up 0 bases and J gave up 7 bases, with 7 bases separating them. This CDR3 spans 14 amino acids. In DNA form, the CDR3 reads TGTGCCAGCAGTGAAGCCATCAGGAATTCACCCCTCCACTTT. Translated: CASSEAIRNSPLHF.

The chain links TRBV4-3 to TRBJ2-3; D is unclear. This CDR3 spans 12 amino acids. The ends were cut back, 4 bases at V and 8 bases at J, with 10 bases in the middle. Germline CDR1 and CDR2: LGHNA and YSLEER. DNA for the CDR3: TGCGCCAGCAGCCTGGCCAGAGGTACGCAGTATTTT. Translating gives CASSLARGTQYF.

A few counts support this clone. The chain recombines TRBV2 with TRBJ2-3; TRBD1 agrees at 7 bases. Per germline, CDR1 SNHLY and CDR2 FYNNEI. J gave up 7 bases and V 7 bases, and 11 bases lay outside the gene matches. The CDR3 is 14 amino acids. CDR3: CASTSRTGTYTQYF. CDR3 coding DNA: TGTGCCAGCACCTCTCGGACAGGTACCTATACGCAGTATTTT. The variable domain in full, completed from reference TRBV2 and TRBJ2-3, reads EPEVTQTPSHQVTQMGQEVILRCVPISNHLYFYWYRQILGQKVEFLVSFYNNEISEKSEIFDDQFSVERPDGSNFTLKIRSTKLEDSAMYFCASTSRTGTYTQYFGPGTRLTVL.

V gene TRBV4-2 combines with J gene TRBJ2-5; D not certain. The CDR3 loop spans 13 amino acids. V lost 0 bases and J 2 bases, leaving 4 bases between the germline ends. The germline gives CDR1 LGHNA, CDR2 YNFKEQ. The CDR3 region is CASSQDYQETQYF. CDR3 DNA sequence: TGTGCCAGCAGCCAAGATTATCAAGAGACCCAGTACTTC.

DNA of the CDR3: TGCGCCAGCAGCCAAGATGGGGGAGGGGTGAACACTGAAGCTTTCTTT. Its protein product is CASSQDGGGVNTEAFF. The V and J genes are TRBV4-3 and TRBJ1-1; maybe TRBD1 (5 bases). The CDR3 has 16 amino acids. Trimming removed 0 bases from V and 0 bases from J, with 11 bases in between. Germline V lookup: CDR1 LGHNA, CDR2 YSLEER.

The chain recombines TRBV27 with TRBJ2-7; 9 bases line up with TRBD2. The V and J ends lost 2 bases and 2 bases, in that order; junction bases with no gene match: 7. The V gene's germline CDR1 is MNHEY and CDR2 SMNVEV (reference sequence). The CDR3 has 16 amino acids. CDR3 sequence (DNA): TGTGCCAGCAGTTTAAGCCCTAGCGGGGTGACCTACGAGCAGTACTTC. Its translation: CASSLSPSGVTYEQYF.

The chain recombines TRBV5-6 with TRBJ2-3; D remains unclear. Per germline, CDR1 SGHDT and CDR2 YYEEEE. Deletions cut 7 bases from V and 0 bases from J, with 15 bases between. There are 15 residues in the CDR3. CDR3 sequence reads: CASSLGPSSTDTQYF. The CDR3 DNA is TGTGCCAGCTCTCTAGGTCCGTCTAGCACAGATACGCAGTATTTT.

The chain employs TRBV7-2 and TRBJ2-1; tentative D call: TRBD2 (6 bases). V was cut by 5 bases and J by 4 bases, with 18 bases left in between. Germline V CDR1 and CDR2: SGHTA, FQGNSA. This CDR3 spans 16 amino acids. The CDR3 nucleotides read TGTGCCAGCAGCCCTACTCCCTGGGGGGATTACAATGAGCAGTTCTTC. Protein sequence: CASSPTPWGDYNEQFF.

The sample holds a few counts of this clone. The rearrangement uses TRBV28 and TRBJ1-1; 8 nucleotides line up with TRBD1. The V gene end was trimmed by 2 bases and the J gene end by 6 bases; junction bases not matched to a gene: 5. Germline V gene sequence: CDR1 MDHEN, CDR2 SYDVKM. The CDR3 has 14 residues. CDR3 amino acids: CASSLQGAQSEAFF. As DNA, the CDR3 is TGTGCCAGCAGTTTACAGGGGGCGCAATCTGAAGCTTTCTTT.

This clone was found a few times. This sequence joins TRBV25-1 and TRBJ2-2; 9 nucleotides align to TRBD1. Germline assignment: CDR1 MGHDK and CDR2 SYGVNS. Trimming took 6 bases from V and 3 from J; bases not matched to a gene: 2. CDR3 length equals 14 residues. The CDR3 spells CASSRTGDTGELFF. The DNA for the CDR3 is TGTGCCAGCAGCCGGACAGGGGACACCGGGGAGCTGTTTTTT.

This clone was counted a few times. The chain recombines TRBV5-5 with TRBJ1-4, with D uncertain. CDR1 is SGHKS and CDR2 is YYEKEE in the germline V gene (reference sequence). The ends were cut back, 1 base at V and 7 bases at J, with 11 bases in the middle. The CDR3 is 14 residues long. The CDR3 region has the DNA TGTGCCAGCAGCTTGTTGGCCGTCGCTGAAAAACTGTTTTTT. This translates into CASSLLAVAEKLFF.

CDR3 nucleotides: TGCGCCAGCATCCAAGGGGGCGGGAACACTGAAGCTTTCTTT. Protein product: CASIQGGGNTEAFF. The chain uses TRBV5-1 and TRBJ1-1; 7 bases align to TRBD1. CDR3 length equals 14 residues. V was pared by 6 bases and J by 1 base, with 6 bases of the junction left unmatched. Germline CDR1 SGHRS, CDR2 YFSETQ.

The chain links TRBV11-2 to TRBJ2-3; TRBD2 matches at 9 bases. The CDR3 has 13 amino acids. Germline trimming cut 0 bases from V and 13 bases from J; bases unmatched to any gene: 5. Germline V CDR1 and CDR2: SGHAT, FQNNGV. CDR3 sequence reads: CASSLDGGRAEYF. In DNA, the CDR3 is TGTGCCAGCAGCTTAGATGGCGGGAGGGCGGAGTATTTT.

This clone appeared a single time. The chain is built from TRBV27 and TRBJ2-7; D uncertain. V lost 6 bases and J lost 2, with 11 bases in between. CDR3 length: 13 residues. Per the germline V gene, CDR1 is MNHEY and CDR2 is SMNVEV (reference sequence). CDR3 amino acids: CASSPRTAYEQYF. CDR3 nucleotides: TGTGCCAGCAGCCCCCGTACAGCCTACGAGCAGTACTTC.

This chain connects TRBV6-6 to TRBJ1-1; D perhaps matches TRBD1 (5 bases). V gave up 5 bases and J gave up 10 bases, with 14 bases separating them. The CDR3 loop spans 12 amino acids. Looked up from germline, CDR1 is MNHNY and CDR2 is SVGAGI (reference sequence). CDR3 loop: CASSIQDPGAFF. In DNA form, the CDR3 reads TGTGCCAGCAGTATACAGGATCCGGGAGCTTTCTTT.

This clone was seen a single time. The V gene is TRBV23-1, the J gene TRBJ1-1; unclear D gene. TRBV23-1 is annotated as an ORF whose role is uncertain. The CDR3 has 12 amino acids. The V end lost 6 bases, the J end lost 8 bases, and 13 bases lay between the germline ends. In DNA form, the CDR3 reads TGCGCCAGCAGCCCAAAGAGCCCCGAAGCTTTCTTT. Amino acids: CASSPKSPEAFF.

This clone was counted between two and nine times. J is TRBJ2-7 and V is TRBV7-2; 7 nucleotides align to TRBD1. Germline CDR1 is SGHTA and CDR2 is FQGNSA. The J segment lost 4 bases and the V segment lost 4 bases, leaving 19 bases of the junction unmatched. The CDR3 sequence is 18 residues long. The CDR3 loop is CASSSNMYQGKGAYEQYF. CDR3 nucleotides: TGTGCCAGCAGCTCAAATATGTATCAGGGGAAGGGGGCTTACGAGCAGTACTTC.

The chain recombines TRBV28 with TRBJ1-4, with D perhaps matching TRBD1 (5 bases). CDR3 length equals 14 residues. Germline loops: CDR1 MDHEN, CDR2 SYDVKM. The V gene lost 4 bases and the J gene lost 7 bases, with 13 bases spanning the gap. DNA for the CDR3: TGTGCCAGCAGTTGGGGGGGGTCAATTGAAAAACTGTTTTTT. This encodes CASSWGGSIEKLFF.

This clone came up once. This chain joins TRBV27 and TRBJ2-4; D gene ambiguous. Germline V lookup: CDR1 MNHEY, CDR2 SMNVEV (reference sequence). CDR3 size: 15 residues. V shed 7 bases and J shed 7 bases, with 20 bases lying between them. This chain's CDR3 is CASTTLPFDGNIQYF. CDR3 nucleotides: TGTGCCAGCACCACACTTCCCTTCGACGGGAACATTCAGTACTTC.

The rearrangement joins TRBV2 to TRBJ1-1; TRBD1 might be the D (5 bases). This CDR3 region has 15 residues. Germline CDR1 and CDR2: SNHLY and FYNNEI. The ends were cut back, 4 bases at V and 3 bases at J, with 15 bases in the middle. The CDR3 coding sequence is TGTGCCAGCAGTGGGCAGGGAGGTTCGGACACTGAAGCTTTCTTT. It is translated as CASSGQGGSDTEAFF. The full variable domain, in which reference TRBV2 and TRBJ1-1 provide the parts outside the CDR3, is EPEVTQTPSHQVTQMGQEVILRCVPISNHLYFYWYRQILGQKVEFLVSFYNNEISEKSEIFDDQFSVERPDGSNFTLKIRSTKLEDSAMYFCASSGQGGSDTEAFFGQGTRLTVV.

In its sample, this clone was seen a few times. The chain carries TRBV2 and TRBJ2-1; TRBD2 is a possible D gene (5 bases). CDR1 is SNHLY and CDR2 is FYNNEI in the germline V gene. This CDR3 contains 13 residues. Trimming shortened V by 5 bases and J by 4 bases, and 9 bases separated the two germline ends. For the CDR3, the DNA is TGTGCCAGCAGTTCGACGGGGTACAATGAGCAGTTCTTC. It translates to CASSSTGYNEQFF.

The V and J genes are TRBV28 and TRBJ2-5; maybe TRBD2 (6 bases). The DNA end is more similar to TRBJ2-7, so the J call may be wrong. CDR3 length: 14 amino acids. In germline, CDR1 is MDHEN, CDR2 SYDVKM. Written as DNA, the CDR3 is TGTGCCAGCAGTTTTGTTGGCGGGATCGGCGAGCAGTACTTC. Amino acids: CASSFVGGIGEQYF.